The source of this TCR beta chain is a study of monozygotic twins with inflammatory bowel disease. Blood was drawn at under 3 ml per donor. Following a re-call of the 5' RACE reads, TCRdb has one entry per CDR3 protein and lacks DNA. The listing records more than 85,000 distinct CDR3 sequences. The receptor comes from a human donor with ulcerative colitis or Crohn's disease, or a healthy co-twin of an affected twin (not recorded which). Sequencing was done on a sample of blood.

This CDR3 reads CASSQGPRPPDFISYEQYF. The V call is TRBV4-3, the J call TRBJ2-7; TCRdb's assignment of TRBD1 cannot be checked, as there is no DNA. The CDR3 has 19 residues. Germline lookup yields CDR1 LGHNA and CDR2 YSLEER.